Listed below are T cell receptor beta chains from one sample, sequenced in a study of blood T cell repertoires in COVID-19. The assay was immunoSEQ multiplex PCR, and TCRdb's table has in-frame clones only and misses some. The table lists 100,000 to 150,000 clones, roughly 89% of them singletons. Sequencing used peripheral blood. These receptors were collected from a man aged 45-65 years with active or convalescent COVID-19. Each CDR3 is given with its conserved first and last residue. D genes are given only for firm matches. Rows give clone size only sometimes, using once, few, many, or a class for an expanded clone.

clone size: .; V gene: TRBV9; D gene: .; J gene: TRBJ1-5; CDR3 DNA: TGTGCCAGCAGCGGATCAGAATATGCGGGTCAGCCCCAGCATTTT; CDR3 protein: CASSGSEYAGQPQHF
clone size: few; V gene: TRBV5-4; D gene: TRBD1; J gene: TRBJ1-5; CDR3 DNA: TGTGCCAGCAGCTTGGAGGGGGCGCCTATTCAGCCCCAGCATTTT; CDR3 protein: CASSLEGAPIQPQHF
clone size: .; V gene: TRBV6-1; D gene: TRBD1; J gene: TRBJ2-2; CDR3 DNA: TGTGCCAGCAGTGAAGCATTCCCGGGACAGGTCTTAACCGGGGAGCTGTTTTTT; CDR3 protein: CASSEAFPGQVLTGELFF
clone size: .; V gene: TRBV12-3/TRBV12-4; D gene: .; J gene: TRBJ1-4; CDR3 DNA: TGTGCCAATGGAAGGACGGGAGCGGAAAAACTGTTTTTT; CDR3 protein: CANGRTGAEKLFF
clone size: .; V gene: TRBV11-3; D gene: TRBD2; J gene: TRBJ2-3; CDR3 DNA: TGTGCCAGCAGCTTCACTAGCGGCACAGATACGCAGTATTTT; CDR3 protein: CASSFTSGTDTQYF
clone size: .; V gene: TRBV7-9; D gene: TRBD1; J gene: TRBJ1-1; CDR3 DNA: TGTGCCAGCAGCTTAGGAGGGGGCAGGGCTTTCTTT; CDR3 protein: CASSLGGGRAFF
clone size: .; V gene: TRBV25-1; D gene: TRBD1; J gene: TRBJ2-1; CDR3 DNA: TGTGCCAGCAGAACTTCCGGACAGGGGGCCTACAATGAGCAGTTCTTC; CDR3 protein: CASRTSGQGAYNEQFF
clone size: .; V gene: TRBV29-1; D gene: TRBD1; J gene: TRBJ2-2; CDR3 DNA: TGCAGCGCGACAGGACAGGGAGGCTCCGGGGAGCTGTTTTTT; CDR3 protein: CSATGQGGSGELFF
clone size: .; V gene: TRBV6-6; D gene: TRBD1; J gene: TRBJ1-1; CDR3 DNA: TGTGCCAGCAGTTCCCGACAGGGCGTGAACACTGAAGCTTTCTTT; CDR3 protein: CASSSRQGVNTEAFF
clone size: .; V gene: TRBV3-1/TRBV3-2; D gene: .; J gene: TRBJ2-7; CDR3 DNA: TGTGCCAGCAGCCAAGCCCGGTACGAGCAGTACTTC; CDR3 protein: CASSQARYEQYF
clone size: .; V gene: TRBV11-2; D gene: .; J gene: TRBJ1-1; CDR3 DNA: TGTGCCAGCACCTGGGGCAAGGGGCTCACTGAAGCTTTCTTT; CDR3 protein: CASTWGKGLTEAFF
clone size: .; V gene: TRBV5-5; D gene: .; J gene: TRBJ1-6; CDR3 DNA: TGTGCCAGCAGCTTGGTACAGGGCAATTCACCCCTCCACTTT; CDR3 protein: CASSLVQGNSPLHF
clone size: .; V gene: TRBV19; D gene: .; J gene: TRBJ1-2; CDR3 DNA: TGTGCCAGTAGCACAGGTCAGGGCTACACCTTC; CDR3 protein: CASSTGQGYTF
clone size: .; V gene: TRBV29-1; D gene: TRBD1; J gene: TRBJ1-1; CDR3 DNA: TGCAGCACGTTCGTTATTCGACAGGGGGCGGTTGGCACTGAAGCTTTCTTT; CDR3 protein: CSTFVIRQGAVGTEAFF
clone size: .; V gene: TRBV7-2; D gene: TRBD1; J gene: TRBJ2-6; CDR3 DNA: TGTGCCAGCAGCCTGGACAGGGCTGGGGCCAACGTCCTGACTTTC; CDR3 protein: CASSLDRAGANVLTF
clone size: once; V gene: TRBV19; D gene: TRBD1; J gene: TRBJ1-1; CDR3 DNA: TGTGCCAGTAGTATAGCCCGGCAGGGGGCGGCTGAAGCTTTCTTT; CDR3 protein: CASSIARQGAAEAFF
clone size: .; V gene: TRBV7-9; D gene: TRBD1; J gene: TRBJ1-1; CDR3 DNA: TGTGCCAGCAGCCCTCCGGGACAGGGGGCTTTCACTGAAGCTTTCTTT; CDR3 protein: CASSPPGQGAFTEAFF
clone size: once; V gene: TRBV30; D gene: .; J gene: TRBJ2-1; CDR3 DNA: TGTGCCTGGAGTGGGCAGGGGACATACAATGAGCAGTTCTTC; CDR3 protein: CAWSGQGTYNEQFF
clone size: .; V gene: TRBV20-1; D gene: TRBD1; J gene: TRBJ1-1; CDR3 DNA: TGCAGAGGACAGGAAGGCACTGAAGCTTTCTTT; CDR3 protein: CRGQEGTEAFF
clone size: .; V gene: TRBV10-3; D gene: .; J gene: TRBJ1-1; CDR3 DNA: TGTGCCATCAAAGACCCGGGTGTGGGTACAAAGAACACTGAAGCTTTCTTT; CDR3 protein: CAIKDPGVGTKNTEAFF